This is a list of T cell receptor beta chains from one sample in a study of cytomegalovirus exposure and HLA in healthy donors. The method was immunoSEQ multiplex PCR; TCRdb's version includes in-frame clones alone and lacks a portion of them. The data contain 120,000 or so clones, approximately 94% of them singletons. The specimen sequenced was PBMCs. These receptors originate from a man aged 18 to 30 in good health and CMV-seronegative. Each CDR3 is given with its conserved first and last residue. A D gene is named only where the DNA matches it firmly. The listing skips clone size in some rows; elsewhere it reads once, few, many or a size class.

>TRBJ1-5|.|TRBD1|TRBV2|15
CASSLQGRGYQPQHF
TGTGCCAGCAGCCTACAGGGGCGAGGCTATCAGCCCCAGCATTTT
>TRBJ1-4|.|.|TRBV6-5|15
CASSLVRGSNEKLFF
TGTGCCAGCAGTCTCGTCCGGGGGTCTAATGAAAAACTGTTTTTT
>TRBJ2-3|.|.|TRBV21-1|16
CASSHGLAGGWDTQYF
TGTGCCAGCAGCCACGGACTAGCGGGAGGATGGGATACGCAGTATTTT
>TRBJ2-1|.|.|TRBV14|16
CASSPSGIGVDNEQFF
TGTGCCAGCAGCCCGTCGGGTATTGGTGTCGACAATGAGCAGTTCTTC
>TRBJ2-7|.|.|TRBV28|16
CASSLTAVGGLGEQYF
TGTGCCAGCAGTTTAACCGCGGTCGGGGGGCTTGGAGAGCAGTACTTC
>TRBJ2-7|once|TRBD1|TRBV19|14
CASSSTGATYEQYF
TGTGCCAGTAGTAGTACAGGGGCCACCTACGAGCAGTACTTC
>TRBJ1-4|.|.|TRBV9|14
CASSVGGRGEKLFF
TGTGCCAGCAGCGTAGGGGGAAGGGGTGAAAAACTGTTTTTT
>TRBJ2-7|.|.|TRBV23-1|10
CASSPYEQYF
TGCGCCAGCAGCCCGTACGAGCAGTACTTC
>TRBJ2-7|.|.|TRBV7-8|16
CASSLDLVAGTYEQYF
TGTGCCAGCAGCTTAGATTTGGTGGCAGGGACCTACGAGCAGTACTTC
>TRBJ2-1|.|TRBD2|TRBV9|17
CASSPPLASGRDNEQFF
TGTGCCAGCAGCCCACCCCTGGCTAGCGGGAGAGACAATGAGCAGTTCTTC
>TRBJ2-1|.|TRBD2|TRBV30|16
CAWSEGLVAGYNEQFF
TGTGCCTGGAGTGAAGGACTAGTAGCTGGCTACAATGAGCAGTTCTTC
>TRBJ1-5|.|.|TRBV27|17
CASSPRGGRWGNQPQHF
TGTGCCAGCAGTCCACGGGGGGGGCGTTGGGGCAATCAGCCCCAGCATTTT
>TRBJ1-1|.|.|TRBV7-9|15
CASSLQGNQNTEAFF
TGTGCCAGCAGCTTACAGGGGAATCAGAACACTGAAGCTTTCTTT
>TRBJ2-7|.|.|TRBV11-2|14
CASSWETGDYEQYF
TGTGCCAGCAGCTGGGAGACAGGAGACTACGAGCAGTACTTC
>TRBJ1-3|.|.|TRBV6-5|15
CASRLGGHSGNTIYF
TGTGCCAGCCGCCTGGGGGGGCACTCTGGAAACACCATATATTTT
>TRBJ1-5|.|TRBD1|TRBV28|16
CASSYATQGAGQPQHF
TGTGCCAGCAGTTACGCGACACAGGGGGCTGGCCAGCCCCAGCATTTT
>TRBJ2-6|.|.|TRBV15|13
CATLSSGANVLTF
TGTGCCACCCTTTCCTCTGGGGCCAACGTCCTGACTTTC
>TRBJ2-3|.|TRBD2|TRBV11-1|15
CASSLGGGNPDTQYF
TGTGCCAGCAGCTTGGGGGGAGGGAACCCAGATACGCAGTATTTT
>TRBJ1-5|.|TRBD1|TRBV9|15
CASSPRGTGVQPQHF
TGTGCCAGCAGCCCTCGCGGGACAGGGGTTCAGCCCCAGCATTTT
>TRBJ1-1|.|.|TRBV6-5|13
CASREDSNTEAFF
TGTGCCAGCAGAGAAGACAGTAACACTGAAGCTTTCTTT
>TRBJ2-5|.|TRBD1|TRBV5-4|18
CASSLGGPGQGDQETQYF
TGTGCCAGCAGCTTGGGGGGACCGGGACAGGGTGATCAAGAGACCCAGTACTTC
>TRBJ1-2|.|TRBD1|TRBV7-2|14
CASSLAGDRDGYTF
TGTGCCAGCAGCTTAGCAGGGGACAGGGATGGCTACACCTTC
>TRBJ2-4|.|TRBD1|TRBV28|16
CASKSGGVGAKNIQYF
TGTGCCAGCAAATCAGGGGGCGTTGGAGCCAAAAACATTCAGTACTTC
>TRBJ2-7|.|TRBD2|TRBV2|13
CASSTLAGGEQYF
TGTGCCAGCAGTACTCTAGCGGGAGGCGAGCAGTACTTC